The clone carrying this TCR beta chain was recorded only once. Its specificity is unknown. The data stem from a study of T cell responses to AZD1222 COVID-19 vaccine. Looking at the study overall: Combined were second doses at about 4 or about 12 weeks.

Sequenced by immunoSEQ multiplex PCR; TCRdb stores in-frame clones only, minus some. The data show about 150,000 clones, with roughly 93% seen just once and just over 5% held by the top ten. Study outcomes and limitations: White British donors predominated, females outnumbered males, and clonal diversity was possibly underestimated.

Germline V gene lookup returns CDR1 MNHEY and CDR2 SVGEGT. V was clipped by 0 bases and J by 0 bases; unmatched bases: 10. The CDR3 sequence is 20 residues long. Sequenced material: peripheral blood, taken on day 0 of AZD1222 vaccination. This clonotype was sampled from an adult in good health. The chain carries TRBV6-2 or TRBV6-3 and TRBJ2-1; the match to TRBD2 covers 11 bases. This CDR3 is CASSYSKAVLAGASYNEQFF. Written as DNA, the CDR3 is TGTGCCAGCAGTTACTCGAAGGCTGTACTAGCGGGGGCCTCCTACAATGAGCAGTTCTTC.